The present entry profiles one T cell receptor (beta chain) with its context. Its antigen specificity is not known. No base quality information exists; no much larger clone differs at one position. Germline trimming amounts to 3 bases on V and 7 bases on J, with 7 as the count of junction bases outside the gene matches. Counted from cysteine to phenylalanine, this CDR3 has 15 amino acids. The retained sequence is limited to the CDR3, 45 bases, with the frame set at the first base. The germline V gene encodes CDR1 KGHSH and CDR2 LQKENI. The cohort consisted of hundreds of healthy bone marrow donors. All cohort members were sampled while nominally healthy, although unrecorded immune exposures were likely present. The donor tested CMV seropositive, placing the donor among the roughly 300 seropositive members of the cohort. A peripheral blood sample was collected from each donor, and TCR beta sequencing was performed on peripheral blood mononuclear cells. The Qiagen DNeasy Blood Extraction Kit was used to extract genomic DNA from the blood cell samples.

The library was produced with the immunoSEQ multiplex PCR assay. For the multiplex PCR, a mixture combining 60 forward primers for TCR Vbeta segments and 13 reverse primers for TCR Jbeta segments was used. The CDR3 region of rearranged TCR beta genes was amplified from genomic DNA by a multiplex PCR assay. Amplified TCR beta libraries were sequenced as 87-base-pair reads on the Illumina HiSeq System. Concerning the study's data processing: In a later analysis, tens of millions of unique TCR beta chains were counted across the approximately 640 repertoires, and roughly 11 million of these chains were shared by at least two donors. To remove PCR and sequencing errors, raw reads were error-corrected and collapsed into unique sequences using a nearest-neighbor algorithm that merged closely related sequences. To assign V, D and J gene segments, CDR3 sequences were aligned to IMGT reference sequences. Each retained sequence needed at least a six-nucleotide match to both a V gene segment and a J gene segment. A rearrangement counted as productive if the CDR3 had no stop codons and remained in frame with V and J, and every other rearrangement counted as non-productive. CDR3 was defined according to IMGT convention as the region running from the second conserved V-encoded cysteine to the conserved J-encoded phenylalanine. The earlier analysis of about 560 of the donors excluded any sequence lacking an unambiguous match to a single V gene segment. In an earlier analysis of approximately 590 of the donors, V segments were called functional above 56.7% productive rearrangements and were called segregating when the between-donor standard deviation exceeded 5%. A statistical classification framework was built to diagnose cytomegalovirus status from the catalog of TCR beta chain sequences. V and J gene assignment, in a later analysis, came from comparing TCR nucleotide sequences with IMGT/GENE-DB human TR gene sequences. A later analysis assigned CDR3 sequences and most-parsimonious VDJ recombination scenarios with the TCRdist pipeline. In a later analysis, every TCR beta chain was defined by the combination of its CDR3 amino acid sequence and its V-gene family, and reads without a unique V-gene family were dropped. In a later analysis, several hundred highly shared, low-generation-probability nucleotide sequences were removed to address suspected cross-contamination and a sequencing artifact. In a later analysis, a clonal expansion index for each public chain was calculated from normalized within-repertoire ranks of inferred template counts. In a later analysis, generation probabilities were computed with a VDJ recombination model fitted to out-of-frame rearrangements, and the resulting probabilities were checked against IGoR. In a later analysis, TCR-TCR, TCR-HLA and TCR-CMV co-occurrence was scored with hypergeometric tests, and a repertoire-size bias correction was applied to TCR pairs. In a later analysis, false discovery rates were estimated by permuting HLA or CMV assignments 20 times. In a later analysis, co-occurring TCRs were grouped using DBSCAN, and TCRdist sequence similarity was added for clustering within HLA-allele-positive subsets. Co-occurrence clustering excluded repertoires with fewer than 30,000 or more than 120,000 public chains, plus five with anomalous nucleotide sharing. Imported from immuneACCESS, the table was reduced by TCRdb to in-frame sequences with V and J called. These copies leave out some clones; in studies compared against another copy, an unresolved V gene accounts for under half, and the cause of the remainder is not known. V, J and clone size are those of that table, while D and trimming were read from the DNA. The sample data list under 200,000 clones, and more than 60% of these were observed just once. Together, the top ten hold about 8% of the sample.

The sample belongs to a study of cytomegalovirus exposure and HLA in healthy donors (dated by TCRdb to about 2017). For context, the study as a whole: In an earlier analysis of 450 to 750 of the donors, less than 350 Gb of sequence data and roughly 100 million unique TCR beta sequences from 150 million to 200 million T cells were reported. In an earlier analysis of about 590 of the donors, high-throughput TCR beta sequencing was used to judge whether each TCR beta V gene segment behaved as functional or pseudogenic. An early release covering roughly 640 HLA-typed donors comprised 250 to 350 gigabases of sequencing data and 65 million to 100 million unique TCR sequences. Of the roughly 400 genotyped donors, over 65% fell in the genetic ancestry cluster associated with self-reported Caucasian donors. Typing coverage varied by locus: 629-630 donors for A, B, C, DRB1 and DQB1; approximately 500 for DQA1; nearly 610 for DPA1; about 450 for DPB1. To predict cytomegalovirus infection status, the study combined high-throughput TCR immunosequencing, statistical association of individual TCRs with disease status, and machine learning. Class I and class II HLA loci were covered by the typing at four-digit resolution. Rather than drawing on any new phenotypic data, the later analysis identified candidate immune exposures from TCR beta sequences and the way those sequences occurred across donors. The T cell repertoires of 666 subjects were profiled by immunosequencing and related to cytomegalovirus serostatus. A later genetic analysis used genome-wide SNP genotypes for about 55% of the 666 donors, treating that subset as a discovery cohort. Every repertoire in the discovery cohort had been generated on one and the same sequencing platform. Donor age, sex, ethnicity and CMV serostatus were collected together with the repertoire data. Among several hundred genotyped donors of the cohort, an average of roughly 230,000 unique TCR beta nucleotide sequences was sequenced per donor, of which about 18% were non-productive. Four or five DR-DQ haplotypes were handled as single units for association and clustering because linkage in the cohort was strong. A later analysis re-examined previously published TCR beta repertoires from about 670 donors and added high-resolution HLA genotyping to investigate patterns of TCR occurrence. Besides the first cohort of more than 650 subjects, a separate validation cohort made up of over a hundred different subjects was used. The study aimed to test whether cataloging public T cell receptors could reveal signatures of past pathogen exposure. What the authors observed across the whole study: The presence/absence analyses assumed that sequencing depth was roughly uniform across donors, and that assumption may not be true. Cytomegalovirus status was reported to be diagnosed by the classifier with high specificity and sensitivity in both the original and validation cohorts. A further reported finding was that TCR beta sequences accurately predicted the HLA-A and HLA-B alleles for most subjects in the first cohort. The study listed approximately 150 TCR beta chains as associated with cytomegalovirus. Some IMGT-functional V segments, including TRBV6-2 and TRBV6-3, could not be told apart with the 87-base-pair reads, so those segments were excluded. Compared with the 666-donor mean, donors in an Asian-associated ancestry cluster had fewer N-insertions in productive TCRs, according to a later genetic analysis. Correlated functional status among segregating V segments might reflect linkage disequilibrium, but an unknown experimental factor could not be ruled out. A few of the identified cytomegalovirus-associated TCR beta chains were confirmed in vitro to be specific for cytomegalovirus antigens. A later analysis associated 16,951 TCR beta sequences with specific HLA alleles at a false discovery rate of 0.05. Immune exposure information for the cohort was limited to CMV serostatus. This cohort had only TCR beta chains sequenced, and the lack of alpha or paired-chain data limited which features could be detected. The earlier analysis of fewer than 750 of the donors excluded some 15 rarely observed V segments, including chromosome 9 orphons, because counts were too low. In a later analysis, TCR association rates were found to vary across HLA loci, with the most associated TCRs seen for DRB1 alleles and the fewest for HLA-C alleles. A later analysis found that HLA-associated TCR beta chains were more clonally expanded and had lower generation probabilities than equally common non-associated chains. A cluster of highly shared sequence variants was judged likely to be a technical artifact of the sequencing pipeline. A later analysis reported that several top co-occurrence clusters appeared linked to parvovirus B19, influenza, CMV and Epstein-Barr virus. When HLA alleles, especially DR and DQ, strongly co-occurred, TCR associations were difficult to assign to individual alleles. According to the authors, the approach could potentially be generalized to other disease states and immunological phenotypes. A later analysis found that most CMV-associated TCR beta chains appeared HLA-restricted, with HLA associations seemingly driven largely by CMV exposure. An earlier analysis of several hundred of the donors showed that most TCR beta V segments appeared in productive rearrangements either about 87% or about 30% of the time, which broadly matched IMGT annotations. HLA typing was unavailable for some donors at each locus, so association tests used only the typed subset. V-gene and J-gene trimming of TCR beta chains was associated with a missense DCLRE1C variant in a later genetic analysis, and the association was replicated in an independent cohort. While some public TCRs were present in many individuals, most TCR sequences turned up only very rarely across donors.

The sequence links TRBV18 to TRBJ2-5; a stretch of 11 junction bases matches TRBD2. The sample comprised PBMCs. The receptor was isolated from a woman between 40 and 55 years old in good health and CMV-seropositive. The CDR3 reads as follows: CASSPTSGDVRTQYF. The DNA sequence reads TGTGCCAGCTCACCGACTAGCGGGGATGTACGGACCCAGTACTTC.